The 20 T cell receptor beta chains listed next were all sequenced from one sample in a study of OX40 agonist ivuxolimab in advanced cancers. The protocol was immunoSEQ multiplex PCR, while the TCRdb copy is restricted to in-frame clones and leaves out a portion. The data contain approximately 97,000 clones, roughly nine tenths of them singletons. The sample was CD4+ or CD8+ T cells sorted from blood, taken in a trial of the OX40 agonist ivuxolimab. The source of these receptors is an adult with an advanced solid tumor such as melanoma, head and neck, liver or kidney cancer.

This clone appeared a few times. The chain is built from TRBV6-5 and TRBJ2-7; D gene unclear. Trimming pared 6 bases from V and 2 bases from J, leaving 5 bases between. CDR1 and CDR2 (germline): MNHEY, SVGAGI. CDR3 length equals 11 residues. CDR3 DNA sequence: TGTGCCAGCAGCAGTACCTACGAGCAGTACTTC. As protein: CASSSTYEQYF.

The CDR3: CASSKSFFGPAGANVLTF. CDR3 sequence (DNA): TGTGCCAGCAGCAAAAGCTTTTTTGGGCCAGCTGGGGCCAACGTCCTGACTTTC. The chain links TRBV7-8 to TRBJ2-6; D uncertain. Germline CDR1 reads SGHVS; CDR2 reads FQNEAQ. Trimming pared 5 bases from V and 2 bases from J, leaving 19 bases between. This CDR3 has 18 amino acids. Full variable domain (outside the CDR3, taken from reference TRBV7-8 and TRBJ2-6): GAGVSQSPRYKVAKRGQDVALRCDPISGHVSLFWYQQALGQGPEFLTYFQNEAQLDKSGLPSDRFFAERPEGSVSTLKIQRTQQEDSAVYLCASSKSFFGPAGANVLTFGAGSRLTVL.

This clone has only one observation. This chain links TRBV5-4 with TRBJ2-1; TRBD2 aligns across 11 bases. CDR3 size: 16 residues. In germline, CDR1 is SGHNT, CDR2 YYREEE (reference sequence). J gave up 4 bases and V 4 bases, and 7 bases lay outside the gene matches. The CDR3 protein is CASSPRASGGYNEQFF. CDR3 DNA: TGTGCCAGCAGCCCGCGGGCTAGCGGGGGGTACAATGAGCAGTTCTTC.

The genes are TRBV19 and TRBJ1-1; unclear D gene. CDR3 length: 15 residues. Per the germline V gene, CDR1 is LNHDA and CDR2 is SQIVND (reference sequence). The V end lost 5 bases, the J end lost 0 bases, and 13 bases lay between the germline ends. The DNA for the CDR3 is TGTGCCAGTAGTGAGTATGGTTTAATGAACACTGAAGCTTTCTTT. Protein product: CASSEYGLMNTEAFF.

Here the CDR3 reads CASSIGTVSYEQYF. Written as DNA, the CDR3 is TGTGCCAGCAGTATCGGGACGGTCTCCTACGAGCAGTACTTC. This rearrangement joins TRBV27 to TRBJ2-7, with D perhaps being TRBD1 or TRBD2 (5 bases each). From germline, CDR1 is MNHEY and CDR2 SMNVEV (reference sequence). V lost 5 bases and J lost 0, with 11 bases in between. There are 14 residues in the CDR3.

This clone was picked up one time. The conserved final phenylalanine or tryptophan is absent from the CDR3, which likely points to a read error. Because the CDR3's place on the DNA is in doubt, the DNA is left out and the CDR3 is given as listed by TCRdb. The chain joins TRBV2 to TRBJ2-7; no DNA check was done on the table's D call, TRBD2. The CDR3 length is 11 residues, termini included. CDR1 is SNHLY and CDR2 is FYNNEI in the germline V gene. The CDR3 spells CATGTSGRATL.

In this sample, this clone turned up once. The chain uses TRBV11-2 and TRBJ2-7, with D perhaps TRBD2 (6 bases). The CDR3 contains 14 residues. V was cut by 4 bases and J by 7 bases, with 17 bases left in between. CDR1 is SGHAT, CDR2 FQNNGV, per germline. The CDR3 bases are TGTGCCAGCAGCTCACCGGGACTGGGCGGGGAGCAGTACTTC. Its translation: CASSSPGLGGEQYF.

J is TRBJ1-1 and V is TRBV4-1; D not certain. V lost 3 bases and J 1 base, leaving 9 bases between the germline ends. Germline V lookup: CDR1 MGHRA, CDR2 YSYEKL. This CDR3 is 14 amino acids long. CDR3: CASSHNVRNTEAFF. The CDR3 DNA follows: TGCGCCAGCAGCCATAACGTCCGGAACACTGAAGCTTTCTTT.

The CDR3 reads CASSPDNLAGGVEQFF. In DNA form, the CDR3 reads TGTGCCAGCAGCCCGGATAATCTAGCGGGAGGGGTTGAGCAGTTCTTC. V usage is TRBV14 and J usage is TRBJ2-1; 12 positions match TRBD2. Germline V CDR1 and CDR2: SGHDN, FVKESK. After removal of 4 bases from V and 9 bases from J, the junction contained 10 bases not matched to a gene. The CDR3 spans 16 residues.

The chain employs TRBV30 and TRBJ2-1; a possible D gene is TRBD2 (5 bases). Germline CDR1 is GTSNPN and CDR2 is SVGIG (reference sequence). This CDR3 comprises 12 residues. V gave up 0 bases and J gave up 9 bases, with 9 bases separating them. CDR3: CAWSVRGREQFF. CDR3 DNA: TGTGCCTGGAGTGTACGCGGGCGTGAGCAGTTCTTC.

This clone was counted once. The V call is TRBV18, the J call TRBJ1-2; D possibly corresponds to TRBD1 (6 bases). The CDR3 is made up of 15 amino acids. V dropped 3 bases and J dropped 7 bases, with 18 bases sitting between them. The V gene's germline CDR1 is KGHSH and CDR2 LQKENI. The CDR3 DNA follows: TGTGCCAGCTCACCCCCAGGTGGGGGCGCGGGTGGCTACACCTTC. Protein product: CASSPPGGGAGGYTF.

The chain uses TRBV18 and TRBJ1-5; no definite D call. This CDR3 is 15 amino acids long. Germline V CDR1 and CDR2: KGHSH, LQKENI. Trimming stripped 4 bases from V and 0 bases from J, with 10 bases between. In nucleotides, the CDR3 is TGTGCCAGCTCACTTGGACCCCTTAGCAATCAGCCCCAGCATTTT. Residues: CASSLGPLSNQPQHF.

A single count supports this clone. V gene TRBV5-5 combines with J gene TRBJ1-1; no reliable D call. CDR1 SGHKS and CDR2 YYEKEE come from the germline V gene (reference sequence). With 3 bases removed from V and 2 bases from J, the gap between germline ends came to 11 bases. The length of the CDR3 is 14 residues. CDR3 sequence: CASSSRGKNTEAFF. For the CDR3, the DNA is TGTGCCAGCAGCTCCCGGGGTAAAAACACTGAAGCTTTCTTT.

The CDR3 coding sequence is TGTGCCAGCAGCCAGGGACTAGCGGGTAATGAGCAGTTCTTC. Translation gives CASSQGLAGNEQFF. The chain uses TRBV9 and TRBJ2-1, with 12 bases that match TRBD2. The trim removed 4 bases at V and 7 bases at J, leaving 3 bases unmatched. The germline V gene encodes CDR1 SGDLS and CDR2 YYNGEE. The CDR3 runs 14 residues. Drawing the rest from reference TRBV9 and TRBJ2-1, the complete variable domain is DSGVTQTPKHLITATGQRVTLRCSPRSGDLSVYWYQQSLDQGLQFLIQYYNGEERAKGNILERFSAQQFPDLHSELNLSSLELGDSALYFCASSQGLAGNEQFFGPGTRLTVL.

This clone showed up just once. J is TRBJ1-1 and V is TRBV6-1; perhaps TRBD1 as D (5 bases). Germline CDR1 and CDR2: MNHNS and SASEGT. The CDR3 runs to 11 residues. V lost 8 bases and J 6 bases, leaving 10 bases between the germline ends. For the CDR3, the DNA is TGTGCCAGCCCCGGACACGCTGAAGCTTTCTTT. Amino acid sequence: CASPGHAEAFF.

This clone has only a few counts. The chain couples TRBV6-6 to TRBJ2-1; TRBD2 agrees at 7 bases. The germline CDR1 and CDR2 sequences are MNHNY and SVGAGI (reference sequence). Trimming at V came to 2 bases and at J to 0 bases, leaving 4 bases not matched to a gene. The CDR3 has 16 amino acids. This chain's CDR3 is CASSYPQRDSYNEQFF. The DNA of the CDR3 is TGTGCCAGCAGTTACCCCCAGCGGGACTCCTACAATGAGCAGTTCTTC.

Here the CDR3 DNA reads TGTGCCAGCAGTGTCCGCCCAGGACTCGAAGCTTTCTTT. This codes for CASSVRPGLEAFF. The chain uses TRBV6-1 and TRBJ1-1; no clear D gene. The CDR3 loop spans 13 amino acids. Trimming pared 4 bases from V and 8 bases from J, leaving 14 bases between. The germline CDR1 and CDR2 sequences are MNHNS and SASEGT.

Here the CDR3 DNA reads TGTGCCAGCAGCTTAGGGCGCAGGAGCTCCTACGAGCAGTACTTC. Protein product: CASSLGRRSSYEQYF. The V gene is TRBV5-6, the J gene TRBJ2-7; D not certain. The length of the CDR3 is 15 residues. V was cut by 2 bases and J by 0 bases, with 12 bases left in between. Germline V lookup: CDR1 SGHDT, CDR2 YYEEEE.

The rearrangement links TRBV6-5 to TRBJ1-2; D is possibly TRBD1 (5 bases). Germline-derived CDR1 and CDR2 are MNHEY and SVGAGI. Trimming cost V 0 bases and J 2 bases, with 10 bases left between them. CDR3 length: 15 residues. CDR3 sequence (DNA): TGTGCCAGCAGTTACTCGGTCAGGGTGAACTATGGCTACACCTTC. It encodes CASSYSVRVNYGYTF.

This chain connects TRBV11-3 to TRBJ2-6, with D uncertain. The CDR3 is 15 amino acids. CDR1 is SGHNT and CDR2 is YENEEA in the germline V gene. The ends were cut back, 5 bases at V and 0 bases at J, with 8 bases in the middle. For the CDR3, the DNA is TGTGCCAGCAGCCAAGGTGACTCTGGGGCCAACGTCCTGACTTTC. It translates to CASSQGDSGANVLTF.